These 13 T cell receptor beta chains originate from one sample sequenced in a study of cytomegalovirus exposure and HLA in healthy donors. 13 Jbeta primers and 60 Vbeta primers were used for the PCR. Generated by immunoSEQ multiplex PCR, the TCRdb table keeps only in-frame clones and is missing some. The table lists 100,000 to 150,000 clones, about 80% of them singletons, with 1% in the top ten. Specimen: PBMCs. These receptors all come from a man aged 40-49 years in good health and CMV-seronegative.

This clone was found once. The CDR3 region has the DNA TGTGCCAGCAGCCCACCCACTAGCGATCCCGGGGAGCAGTACTTC. It specifies CASSPPTSDPGEQYF. The chain employs TRBV7-6 and TRBJ2-5, with 7 positions matching TRBD2. The V and J ends lost 5 bases and 11 bases, in that order; junction bases with no gene match: 17. Germline V gene lookup returns CDR1 SGHVS and CDR2 FNYEAQ. CDR3 size: 15 residues.

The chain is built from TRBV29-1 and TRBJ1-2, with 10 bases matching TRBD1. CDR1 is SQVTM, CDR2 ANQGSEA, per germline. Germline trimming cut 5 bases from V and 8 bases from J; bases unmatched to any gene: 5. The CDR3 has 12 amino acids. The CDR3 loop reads CSVRGQGKGYTF. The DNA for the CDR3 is TGCAGCGTTCGGGGACAGGGGAAGGGCTACACCTTC.

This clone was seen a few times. The DNA for the CDR3 is TGTGCCAGCAGTGTAATGTCTGGGGCCAACGTCCTGACTTTC. Translating gives CASSVMSGANVLTF. The chain couples TRBV6-4 to TRBJ2-6, with D unresolved. The ends were cut back, 4 bases at V and 1 base at J, with 5 bases in the middle. This CDR3 contains 14 residues. CDR1 MRHNA and CDR2 SNTAGT come from the germline V gene.

The CDR3: CASSLNRAVNQPQHF. The CDR3 region has the DNA TGTGCCAGCAGTTTAAACAGGGCAGTTAATCAGCCCCAGCATTTT. J is TRBJ1-5 and V is TRBV27; weak D call: TRBD1 (6 bases). There are 15 residues in the CDR3. The germline V gene has CDR1 MNHEY and CDR2 SMNVEV (reference sequence). V lost 2 bases and J lost 4, with 12 bases in between.

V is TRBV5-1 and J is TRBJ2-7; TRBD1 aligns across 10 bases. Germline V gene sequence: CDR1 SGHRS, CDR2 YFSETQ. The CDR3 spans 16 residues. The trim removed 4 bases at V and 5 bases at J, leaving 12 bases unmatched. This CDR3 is CASSPGQGLPPDEQYF. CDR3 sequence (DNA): TGCGCCAGCAGCCCGGGACAGGGGCTCCCGCCGGACGAGCAGTACTTC.

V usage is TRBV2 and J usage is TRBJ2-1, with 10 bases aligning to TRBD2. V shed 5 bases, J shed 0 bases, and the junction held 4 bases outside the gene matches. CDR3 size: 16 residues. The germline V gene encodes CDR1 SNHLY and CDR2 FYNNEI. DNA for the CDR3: TGTGCCAGCAGTTCCTCTAGCGGGGGCTCCTACAATGAGCAGTTCTTC. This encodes CASSSSSGGSYNEQFF.

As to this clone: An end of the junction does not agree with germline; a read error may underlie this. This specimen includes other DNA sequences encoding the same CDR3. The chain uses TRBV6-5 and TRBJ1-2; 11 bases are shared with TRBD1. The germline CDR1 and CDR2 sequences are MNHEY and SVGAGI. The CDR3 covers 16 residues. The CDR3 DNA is TGTGCCAGCAGTTACTCACGGACAGGGGGCAACTATGGCTACACATTC. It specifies CASSYSRTGGNYGYTF.

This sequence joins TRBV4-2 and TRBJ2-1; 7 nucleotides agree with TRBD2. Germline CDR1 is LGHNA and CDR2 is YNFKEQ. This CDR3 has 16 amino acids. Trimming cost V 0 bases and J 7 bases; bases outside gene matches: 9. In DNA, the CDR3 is TGTGCCAGCAGCCAAGAAGGTAGCGGGTATGGGAATGAGCAGTTCTTC. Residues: CASSQEGSGYGNEQFF.

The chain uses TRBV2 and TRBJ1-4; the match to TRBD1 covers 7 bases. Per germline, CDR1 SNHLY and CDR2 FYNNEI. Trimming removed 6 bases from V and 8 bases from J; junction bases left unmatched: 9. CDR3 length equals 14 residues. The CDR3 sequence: CASRPGRGREKLFF. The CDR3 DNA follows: TGTGCCAGCAGACCCGGCAGGGGGAGAGAAAAACTGTTTTTT.

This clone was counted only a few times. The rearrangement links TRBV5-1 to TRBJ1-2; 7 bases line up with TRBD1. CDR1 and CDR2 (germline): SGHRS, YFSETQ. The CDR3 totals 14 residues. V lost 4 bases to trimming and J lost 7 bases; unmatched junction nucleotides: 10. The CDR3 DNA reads TGCGCCAGCAGCCTGGGACAGAATCCTGCTGGCTACACCTTC. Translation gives CASSLGQNPAGYTF.

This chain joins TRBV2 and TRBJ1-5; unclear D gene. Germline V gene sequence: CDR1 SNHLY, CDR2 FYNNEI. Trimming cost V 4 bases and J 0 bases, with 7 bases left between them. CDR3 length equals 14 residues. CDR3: CASSATNSNQPQHF. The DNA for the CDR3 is TGTGCCAGCAGTGCTACTAATAGCAATCAGCCCCAGCATTTT.

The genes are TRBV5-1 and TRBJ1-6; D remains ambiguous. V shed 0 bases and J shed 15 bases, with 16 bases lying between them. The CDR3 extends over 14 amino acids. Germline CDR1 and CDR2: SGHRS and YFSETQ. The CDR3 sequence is CASSLGERAAGLHF. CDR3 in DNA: TGCGCCAGCAGCTTGGGGGAGCGGGCCGCCGGCCTCCACTTT.

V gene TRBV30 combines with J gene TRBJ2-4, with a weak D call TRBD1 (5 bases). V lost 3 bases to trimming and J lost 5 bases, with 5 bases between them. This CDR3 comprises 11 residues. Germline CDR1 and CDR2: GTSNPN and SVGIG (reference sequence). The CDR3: CAWRQENIQYF. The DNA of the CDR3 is TGTGCCTGGAGACAGGAAAACATTCAGTACTTC.